The source of this T cell receptor (beta chain) is a study of blood T cell repertoires in COVID-19. The CDR3 contains 13 residues. V was clipped by 7 bases and J by 4 bases, with 13 bases between them. As processed by the authors: Amplification from reference gene primers served as the basis for estimated nucleated cell counts. Sequencing was performed with immunoSEQ multiplex PCR; in TCRdb, only in-frame clones are kept and a portion is missing. Clone size and V and J calls were adopted from that table, with D and trimming inferred from the DNA. The profile covers 200,000 to 300,000 clones, with more than 85% appearing a single time and 4.1% taken by the ten largest.

Sequences were obtained from PBMCs or T cells enriched from blood (not recorded which). This chain links TRBV12-3 or TRBV12-4 with TRBJ1-1; possible D gene TRBD1, 5 bases. The receptor comes from a woman in her 30s who had recovered from COVID-19. CDR3 region: CASTSWGGTEAFF. CDR3 nucleotides: TGTGCCAGCACATCGTGGGGGGGCACTGAAGCTTTCTTT.